The clone carrying this TCR beta chain was recorded many times. The germline V gene encodes CDR1 MDHEN and CDR2 SYDVKM. The ends were cut back, 5 bases at V and 0 bases at J, with 13 bases in the middle. The CDR3 totals 15 residues. The data were taken from a study of T cells in Graves' hyperthyroidism and ophthalmopathy. TCR beta CDR3 regions were amplified from RNA. The HTBI primer set drove a first-round RT-PCR of the TCR CDR3. TCRdb analysed the multiplex PCR reads with MiXCR anew, one entry per CDR3 protein. The sample yields 400,000 to 600,000 distinct CDR3 sequences, more than 20% seen once. The sample taken for sequencing was blood. The chain recombines TRBV28 with TRBJ1-1; perhaps TRBD1 as D (5 bases). This clonotype originated in a young man with Graves' hyperthyroidism. The CDR3 protein is CASSLRRGLNTEAFF. The CDR3 nucleotides read TGTGCCAGCAGTCTCCGGAGGGGCTTGAACACTGAAGCTTTCTTT.